This TCR beta chain is drawn from a study of shared clonotypes between healthy human individuals. Study background: The study enrolled a couple of women and three men aged 18 to 49.

Findings of the study overall: In the sorted subsets, rarefaction showed sequencing was incomplete despite large depth. The sharing of approximately 5.1% of naive CD4 clonotypes was seen across a handful of donors.

V was shortened by 6 bases and J by 5 bases, with 16 bases between the two germline ends. The CDR3 is 14 amino acids. Germline CDR1 is LNHDA and CDR2 is SQIVND (reference sequence). About this clone: The target antigen is unknown.

Sequenced by immunoSEQ multiplex PCR; TCRdb stores in-frame clones only, minus some. This sample has approximately 2,000,000 clones, with less than 95% found just once. The clonotype originates from a man younger than 35 in good health. Some clones in this sample may be carry-over from other donors' samples. The chain recombines TRBV19 with TRBJ1-2; D might be TRBD1 (5 bases). Source material: naive CD4+ T cells from PBMCs. Regarding subset: CD45RA+ positively selected. The CDR3 DNA reads as TGTGCCAGTAGAACCGGGACGGTGGATTATGGCTACACCTTC. It codes for CASRTGTVDYGYTF.